This passage covers 13 T cell receptor beta chains from one sample sequenced in a study of memory CD4+ T cells and cytomegalovirus serostatus. Single viable CD3+CD4+CD8-CD45RO+ cells were sorted as the memory CD4+ T cells. The protocol was immunoSEQ multiplex PCR, while the TCRdb copy is restricted to in-frame clones and leaves out a portion. The sample consists of about 53,000 clones, 60% to 80% of them appearing once. Sequencing was carried out using memory CD4+ T cells from blood. The receptors come from an adult in good health and CMV-seronegative.

The chain has TRBV13 and TRBJ2-1, with TRBD2 matching over 9 bases. Unmatched junction bases numbered 8, after V lost 5 bases and J lost 0 bases. The germline V gene encodes CDR1 PRHDT and CDR2 FYEKMQ (reference sequence). CDR3 length: 17 residues. The CDR3 loop is CASSLIAGDSSYNEQFF. The CDR3 region has the DNA TGTGCCAGCAGCCTAATAGCGGGGGACAGCTCCTACAATGAGCAGTTCTTC. Filled out from reference TRBV13 and TRBJ2-1, the complete variable domain reads AAGVIQSPRHLIKEKRETATLKCYPIPRHDTVYWYQQGPGQDPQFLISFYEKMQSDKGSIPDRFSAQQFSDYHSELNMSSLELGDSALYFCASSLIAGDSSYNEQFFGPGTRLTVL.

Comments on this clone: The same CDR3 arises from other DNA sequences in this sample as well. This chain's CDR3 is CASSLVGPANEKLFF. The CDR3, as DNA: TGTGCCAGCAGCTTGGTTGGGCCAGCTAATGAAAAACTGTTTTTT. The rearrangement joins TRBV5-5 to TRBJ1-4; D gene unclear. This CDR3 has 15 amino acids. The V end was cut by 0 bases, the J end by 3 bases, with 9 bases between. CDR1 is SGHKS, CDR2 YYEKEE, per germline (reference sequence).

The chain has TRBV11-2 and TRBJ2-3; TRBD1 aligns across 7 bases. CDR1 and CDR2 (germline): SGHAT, FQNNGV. The junction had 6 bases not matched to a gene; V was cut back by 3 bases and J by 3 bases. The CDR3 is 15 amino acids. DNA of the CDR3: TGTGCCAGCAGCTTGTGGGGACAGAGAACAGATACGCAGTATTTT. Its translation: CASSLWGQRTDTQYF.

The V gene is TRBV5-6, the J gene TRBJ1-6; 10 bases align to TRBD1. The germline V gene encodes CDR1 SGHDT and CDR2 YYEEEE. Germline trimming cut 3 bases from V and 6 bases from J; bases unmatched to any gene: 3. This CDR3 has 15 residues. For the CDR3, the DNA is TGTGCCAGCAGCTGGGGACAGGGGAGTAATTCACCCCTCCACTTT. Translated, it gives CASSWGQGSNSPLHF. The variable domain in full, completed from reference TRBV5-6 and TRBJ1-6, reads DAGVTQSPTHLIKTRGQQVTLRCSPKSGHDTVSWYQQALGQGPQFIFQYYEEEERQRGNFPDRFSGHQFPNYSSELNVNALLLGDSALYLCASSWGQGSNSPLHFGNGTRLTVT.

The chain recombines TRBV2 with TRBJ1-6; D might be TRBD1 (5 bases). Germline assignment: CDR1 SNHLY and CDR2 FYNNEI. The V end lost 8 bases, the J end lost 7 bases, and 18 bases lay between the germline ends. This CDR3 comprises 15 residues. CDR3 in amino acids: CASDPGAGPNSPLHF. The CDR3 coding sequence is TGTGCCAGCGACCCTGGGGCGGGTCCCAATTCACCCCTCCACTTT.

The genes are TRBV30 and TRBJ2-3, with D maybe TRBD1 (6 bases). CDR1 and CDR2 from the germline V gene are GTSNPN and SVGIG (reference sequence). The V end was cut by 2 bases, the J end by 2 bases, with 20 bases between. CDR3 length equals 17 residues. In DNA, the CDR3 is TGTGCCTGGAGTATAAATTACAGGGATGGGGCCACAGATACGCAGTATTTT. Protein product: CAWSINYRDGATDTQYF.

V usage is TRBV4-1 and J usage is TRBJ2-7, with TRBD1 matching 7 bases. The CDR3 is 15 residues long. The V segment lost 2 bases and the J segment 2 bases; nucleotides outside the gene matches: 6. Germline CDR1 and CDR2: MGHRA and YSYEKL. The chain's CDR3 is CASSQLTGDPYEQYF. CDR3 DNA: TGCGCCAGCAGCCAACTTACAGGGGACCCCTACGAGCAGTACTTC.

This clone has only a few counts. The junction shows a germline mismatch at one end, possibly a read error. The genes are TRBV2 and TRBJ2-5, with TRBD2 identical over 9 bases. CDR1 and CDR2 (germline): SNHLY, FYNNEI. The CDR3 extends over 16 amino acids. CDR3 in DNA: TGTGCCAGCAGAGAAGCACTGGGACTAGCAAAGGGGACCCAGTACTTC. Translating it yields CASREALGLAKGTQYF.

This clone showed up just once. The CDR3 loop is CASSETGWGGYTF. Here the CDR3 DNA reads TGTGCCAGCAGCGAGACAGGGTGGGGGGGCTACACCTTC. The rearrangement uses TRBV9 and TRBJ1-2; 7 bases match TRBD1. The CDR3 extends over 13 amino acids. CDR1 and CDR2 (germline): SGDLS, YYNGEE. Trimming removed 3 bases from V and 8 bases from J; junction bases left unmatched: 7.

The V and J genes are TRBV29-1 and TRBJ1-3; the D is unclear. V was pared by 2 bases and J by 7 bases, with 6 bases between. Looked up from germline, CDR1 is SQVTM and CDR2 is ANQGSEA. This CDR3 spans 11 amino acids. The CDR3, as DNA: TGCAGCGTTGAATCCCATAACACCATATATTTT. This gives the protein CSVESHNTIYF.

V usage is TRBV19 and J usage is TRBJ2-3; D gene unclear. From germline, CDR1 is LNHDA and CDR2 SQIVND (reference sequence). V dropped 6 bases and J dropped 2 bases, with 12 bases sitting between them. The CDR3 covers 14 residues. The CDR3 reads CASRFDLVTDTQYF. Here the CDR3 DNA reads TGTGCCAGTAGGTTTGACCTTGTCACAGATACGCAGTATTTT. Complete variable domain (other parts from reference TRBV19 and TRBJ2-3): DGGITQSPKYLFRKEGQNVTLSCEQNLNHDAMYWYRQDPGQGLRLIYYSQIVNDFQKGDIAEGYSVSREKKESFPLTVTSAQKNPTAFYLCASRFDLVTDTQYFGPGTRLTVL.

V and J are TRBV5-1 and TRBJ2-5; D may be TRBD2 (5 bases). Germline assignment: CDR1 SGHRS and CDR2 YFSETQ. V gave up 5 bases and J gave up 5 bases, with 16 bases separating them. This CDR3 is 14 amino acids long. CDR3 DNA sequence: TGCGCCAGCAGTGGCGGTCGAGGGTTCGAGACCCAGTACTTC. This encodes CASSGGRGFETQYF.

The rearrangement joins TRBV7-8 to TRBJ2-7, with TRBD1 matching over 8 bases. CDR3 length: 12 amino acids. Looked up from germline, CDR1 is SGHVS and CDR2 is FQNEAQ. With V trimmed by 2 bases and J by 9 bases, 3 bases remained unmatched. CDR3 loop: CASSLQGARQYF. CDR3 nucleotides: TGTGCCAGCAGCTTACAGGGGGCGCGGCAGTACTTC. Full variable domain (rest looked up from reference TRBV7-8 and TRBJ2-7): GAGVSQSPRYKVAKRGQDVALRCDPISGHVSLFWYQQALGQGPEFLTYFQNEAQLDKSGLPSDRFFAERPEGSVSTLKIQRTQQEDSAVYLCASSLQGARQYFGPGTRLTVT.